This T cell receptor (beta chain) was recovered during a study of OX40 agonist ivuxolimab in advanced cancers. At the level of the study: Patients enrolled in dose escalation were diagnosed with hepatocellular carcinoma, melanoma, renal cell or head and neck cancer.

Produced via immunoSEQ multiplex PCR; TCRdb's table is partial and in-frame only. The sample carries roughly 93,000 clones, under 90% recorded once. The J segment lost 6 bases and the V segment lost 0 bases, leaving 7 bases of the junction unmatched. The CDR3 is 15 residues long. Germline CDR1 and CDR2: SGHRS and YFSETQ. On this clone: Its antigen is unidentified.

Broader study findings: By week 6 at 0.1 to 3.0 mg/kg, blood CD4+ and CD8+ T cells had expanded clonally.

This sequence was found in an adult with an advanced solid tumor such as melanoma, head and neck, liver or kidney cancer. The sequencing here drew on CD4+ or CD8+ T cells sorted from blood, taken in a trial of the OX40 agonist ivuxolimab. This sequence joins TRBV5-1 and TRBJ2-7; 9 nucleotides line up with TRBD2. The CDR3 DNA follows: TGCGCCAGCAGCTTGGACGGCGGGGGGGTCCTCGAGCAGTACTTC. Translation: CASSLDGGGVLEQYF.